This record concerns one T cell receptor beta chain sequence. Its antigen is undetermined. This sample was taken from a study of shared clonotypes between healthy human individuals. In the study overall: Ranging from 18 to 49 in age, donors were a couple of women and three men. The study's findings and limits: The diversity represented, both genetic and in exposure history, was limited by few donors.

CDR1 is SGHTA and CDR2 is FQGNSA in the germline V gene. The J segment lost 2 bases and the V segment lost 5 bases, leaving 5 bases of the junction unmatched. CDR3 length equals 16 residues. TCRdb's copy holds only in-frame clones and misses some; the assay was immunoSEQ multiplex PCR. The sample lists around 1.9 million clones, around 93% occurring once. Naivety among CD8 cells was defined by CD45RO negativity and positive CCR7 selection, thereby excluding terminally differentiated effector memory CD45RA+ cells. This chain uses TRBV7-2 with TRBJ2-1; 11 bases align to TRBD2. The source is a man aged 18 to 30 in good health. Some clones in this sample may be carry-over from other donors' samples. The sequenced sample consisted of naive CD8+ T cells from PBMCs. CDR3 loop: CASSQYSGRAYNEQFF. CDR3 DNA: TGTGCCAGCAGCCAATATAGCGGGAGGGCCTACAATGAGCAGTTCTTC.